The 3 T cell receptor beta chains below were found in one sample sequenced in a study of T cell changes during pregnancy in multiple sclerosis. The method was immunoSEQ multiplex PCR; TCRdb's version includes in-frame clones alone and lacks a portion of them. The sample carries 40,000 to 45,000 clones, around 94% recorded once. The material was peripheral blood, obtained in the third trimester of pregnancy. The receptors were gathered from a female donor with multiple sclerosis, enrolled in a pregnancy study.

With regard to this clone: Germline is not matched at one junction end, which may reflect a read error. The V call is TRBV28, the J call TRBJ1-5; D gene uncertain. Per the germline V gene, CDR1 is MDHEN and CDR2 is SYDVKM. The CDR3 spans 13 residues. The DNA for the CDR3 is TGTGCCAGTAGTTTCAGATTCAATCAGCCCCAGCATTTT. Protein: CASSFRFNQPQHF.

The chain uses TRBV9 and TRBJ2-5, with 10 nucleotides matching TRBD2. The CDR3 runs 21 residues. The V and J ends lost 0 bases and 1 base, in that order; junction bases with no gene match: 18. Looked up from germline, CDR1 is SGDLS and CDR2 is YYNGEE. The CDR3 here is CASSVAGGVAGGQTPQETQYF. The CDR3 DNA reads TGTGCCAGCAGCGTAGCCGGGGGGGTAGCGGGGGGCCAAACCCCCCAAGAGACCCAGTACTTC.

The CDR3, as DNA: TGTGCCAGCAGTGTTCGGGATTTGGGCAATGAGCAGTTCTTC. It encodes CASSVRDLGNEQFF. The chain uses TRBV6-1 and TRBJ2-1, with D possibly TRBD2 on 5 matching bases. Germline-derived CDR1 and CDR2 are MNHNS and SASEGT. With 4 bases removed from V and 6 bases from J, the gap between germline ends came to 13 bases. The CDR3 has 14 residues.